Listed here is a single TCR beta chain. Its cognate antigen is unknown. These data come from a study of early T cells in non-severe SARS-CoV-2 infection. Study overall: The authors sequenced bulk RNA from unsorted whole blood, leaving chains unpaired.

Attachment of unique molecular identifiers to individual cDNA molecules was performed. TCRdb recomputed calls from the 5' RACE reads with MiXCR, one row per CDR3 protein. The sample consists of approximately 27,000 distinct CDR3 sequences, roughly 9.7% of them appearing once. From germline, CDR1 is SEHNR and CDR2 FQNEAQ (reference sequence). The CDR3 has 14 amino acids. V lost 3 bases to trimming and J lost 9 bases, with 12 bases between them. Regarding the study as a whole: Private and CD4 specificities were missed by VDJdb matching, skewed to anti-spike CD8.

Sequenced input: whole blood. The genes are TRBV7-9 and TRBJ1-6; D perhaps matches TRBD1 (5 bases). The source is an adult who was a healthcare worker with PCR-confirmed SARS-CoV-2 infection or an uninfected control (not recorded which). CDR3 coding DNA: TGTGCCAGCAGCTTGGCGGGGACTAGTTCACCCCTCCACTTT. Translated: CASSLAGTSSPLHF.